This is a list of T cell receptor beta chains from one sample in a study of regulatory T cells in long-lasting Graves disease. Via MiXCR, TCRdb re-called the multiplex PCR reads, giving one row per CDR3 protein. The sample records over 500,000 distinct CDR3 sequences, 15% to 20% being singletons. The same specimen was also included in a second study, on T cells in Graves' hyperthyroidism and ophthalmopathy.

The sequenced sample was peripheral blood mononuclear cells (PBMCs), obtained at new diagnosis, from a patient treated with antithyroid drugs. The receptors shown here come from a woman aged 30 to 39 with Graves disease. CDR3s include the opening cysteine and the closing phenylalanine or tryptophan. D genes are given only for firm matches. The listing skips clone size in some rows; elsewhere it reads once, few, many or a size class.

clone_size	v_call	d_call	j_call	cdr3_aa	cdr3_nt
NA	TRBV3-1	NA	TRBJ1-1	CASSRGRMNTEAFF	TGTGCCAGCAGTCGAGGACGCATGAACACTGAAGCTTTCTTT
NA	TRBV6-2/TRBV6-3	TRBD2	TRBJ2-3	CASSERNRGLAGVRPSTDTQYF	TGTGCCAGCAGTGAACGTAATCGAGGACTAGCGGGAGTGCGCCCTAGCACAGATACGCAGTATTTT
NA	TRBV10-3	NA	TRBJ1-2	CAISGRDYGYTF	TGTGCCATCAGTGGCCGGGACTATGGCTACACCTTC
NA	TRBV3-1	TRBD1	TRBJ2-7	CASGSGTASYEQYF	TGTGCCAGCGGGTCGGGGACAGCCTCCTACGAGCAGTACTTC
NA	TRBV3-1	NA	TRBJ2-2	CASSPRAGPRELFF	TGTGCCAGCAGCCCGAGAGCCGGTCCTAGGGAGCTGTTTTTT
NA	TRBV6-5	TRBD1	TRBJ1-2	CASSYPGQSDGYTF	TGTGCCAGCAGTTACCCGGGACAGAGCGATGGCTACACCTTC
few	TRBV20-1	NA	TRBJ1-5	CSAPPGNNQPQHF	TGCAGTGCTCCCCCGGGAAACAATCAGCCCCAGCATTTT
few	TRBV3-1	NA	TRBJ2-5	CASSQRTKQETQYF	TGTGCCAGCAGCCAGCGTACAAAACAAGAGACCCAGTACTTC
few	TRBV6-1	NA	TRBJ2-1	CASSRTSNIRNEQFF	TGTGCCAGCAGTCGTACTAGCAATATAAGAAATGAGCAGTTCTTC
few	TRBV27	TRBD2	TRBJ2-7	CASSWREGYEQYF	TGTGCCAGCAGCTGGCGGGAGGGCTACGAGCAGTACTTC
many	TRBV15	TRBD1	TRBJ1-5	CATSRDFMAGGKQPQHF	TGTGCCACCAGCAGAGATTTCATGGCAGGGGGGAAACAGCCCCAGCATTTT
NA	TRBV30	NA	TRBJ1-5	CAWSVRRALGNQPQHF	TGTGCCTGGAGTGTACGACGGGCGTTAGGCAATCAGCCCCAGCATTTT
few	TRBV7-8	TRBD1	TRBJ1-1	CASSLEGQGADTEAFF	TGTGCCAGCAGCTTAGAAGGACAGGGGGCAGACACTGAAGCTTTCTTT
NA	TRBV7-8	NA	TRBJ1-2	CASSSDGRSYSYTF	TGTGCCAGCAGCTCGGACGGGAGAAGCTATAGCTACACCTTC
many	TRBV2	TRBD2	TRBJ2-7	CASRETSGTFAYEQYF	TGTGCCAGCAGAGAGACTAGCGGGACTTTCGCCTACGAGCAGTACTTC
few	TRBV11-3	TRBD2	TRBJ2-3	CASSLAGSGSTDTQYF	TGTGCCAGCAGCTTAGCCGGTAGCGGGAGCACAGATACGCAGTATTTT
few	TRBV4-1	NA	TRBJ2-7	CASSQEVQGPRSYEQYF	TGCGCCAGCAGCCAAGAAGTTCAGGGGCCGAGGTCCTACGAGCAGTACTTC
NA	TRBV30	NA	TRBJ2-7	CAWSVGGEQYF	TGTGCCTGGAGTGTTGGGGGCGAGCAGTACTTC
NA	TRBV5-4	NA	TRBJ1-2	CASSAVGGGSTF	NA
many	TRBV6-2/TRBV6-3	NA	TRBJ1-5	CASSYSQYGGGLKGNQPQHF	TGTGCCAGCAGTTACTCGCAGTACGGAGGAGGGTTAAAGGGCAATCAGCCCCAGCATTTT
many	TRBV6-2/TRBV6-3	NA	TRBJ1-1	CASSYLARMNTEAFF	TGTGCCAGCAGTTACTTGGCGAGGATGAACACTGAAGCTTTCTTT
few	TRBV6-2/TRBV6-3	NA	TRBJ2-5	CASSYGGVSTQYF	TGTGCCAGCTCCTATGGGGGCGTTTCAACCCAGTACTTC
NA	TRBV28	TRBD2	TRBJ2-3	CASRTSGRRSDTQYF	TGTGCCAGCAGGACAAGCGGGAGGAGGTCAGATACGCAGTATTTT
NA	TRBV4-1	TRBD1	TRBJ2-5	CASSQVGTDTKETQYF	TGCGCCAGCAGCCAAGTGGGGACAGACACAAAAGAGACCCAGTACTTC
NA	TRBV11-2	NA	TRBJ1-1	CASSPRGTEAEAFF	TGTGCCAGCAGCCCGCGGGGGACCGAGGCTGAAGCTTTCTTT
many	TRBV6-2/TRBV6-3	NA	TRBJ2-5	CASSYSQDSYERPQYF	TGTGCCAGCAGTTACTCCCAAGACTCTTATGAGAGACCCCAGTACTTC
many	TRBV6-5	NA	TRBJ1-4	CASSYTGTSLGEKLFF	TGTGCCAGCAGTTACACAGGGACGTCTCTGGGCGAAAAACTGTTTTTT
many	TRBV6-1	NA	TRBJ1-1	CASSARLQNTEAFF	TGTGCCAGCTCGGCCAGGCTACAGAACACTGAAGCTTTCTTT
NA	TRBV11-2	NA	TRBJ1-2	CASSLFSTADGYTF	TGTGCCAGCAGCCTATTCAGTACAGCCGATGGCTACACCTTC
many	TRBV2	TRBD2	TRBJ2-7	CASRGTSLGEQYF	TGTGCCAGCAGAGGGACTAGCTTGGGCGAGCAGTACTTC
many	TRBV12-3/TRBV12-4	NA	TRBJ1-2	CASSWGQAGGYTF	TGTGCCAGCAGCTGGGGGCAGGCGGGTGGCTACACCTTC
many	TRBV28	TRBD1	TRBJ1-2	CASSSTGTGGHRGYTF	TGTGCCAGCAGTTCCACCGGGACAGGGGGCCATCGCGGCTACACCTTC
few	TRBV29-1	TRBD1	TRBJ1-4	CSGRGGDEKLFF	TGCAGCGGCAGGGGGGGAGATGAAAAACTGTTTTTT
few	TRBV3-1	NA	TRBJ1-1	CASRPSVNTEAFF	TGTGCCAGCCGACCCTCGGTGAACACTGAAGCTTTCTTT
NA	TRBV19	NA	TRBJ1-1	CASSSRGEAFF	TGTGCCAGTAGTAGTCGGGGGGAAGCTTTCTTT
many	TRBV7-3	NA	TRBJ1-2	CASSDGTDYGYTF	TGTGCCAGCAGCGACGGGACGGACTATGGCTACACCTTC
NA	TRBV5-4	NA	TRBJ2-5	CASSLRDFQETQYF	TGTGCCAGCAGCCTACGGGACTTTCAAGAGACCCAGTACTTC
NA	TRBV7-9	NA	TRBJ2-1	CASSQVSGDPYEQFF	TGTGCCAGCAGCCAAGTTTCGGGGGACCCCTACGAGCAGTTCTTC